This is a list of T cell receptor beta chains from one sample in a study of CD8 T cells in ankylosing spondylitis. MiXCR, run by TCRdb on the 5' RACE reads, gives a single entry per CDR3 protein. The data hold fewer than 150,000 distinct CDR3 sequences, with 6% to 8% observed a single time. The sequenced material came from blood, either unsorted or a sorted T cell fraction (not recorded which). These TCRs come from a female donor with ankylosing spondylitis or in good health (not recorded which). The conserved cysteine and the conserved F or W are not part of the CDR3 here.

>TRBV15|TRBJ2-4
ATSRDIPTGGHY
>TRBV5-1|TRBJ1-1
ASTRDRTEAF
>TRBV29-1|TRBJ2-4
SVEVQGATKNIQY
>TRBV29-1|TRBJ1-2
SVEDRLGSNYGYT
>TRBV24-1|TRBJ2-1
ATSETGTGVSYNEQF
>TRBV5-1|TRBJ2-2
ASSPGQSPTGELF
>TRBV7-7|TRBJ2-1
ASSLATGQGTTSSYNEQF
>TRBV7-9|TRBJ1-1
APGGGNTEAF
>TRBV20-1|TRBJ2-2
SARPTAPNTGELF
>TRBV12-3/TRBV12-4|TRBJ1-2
ASGRDRGRLGNGYT
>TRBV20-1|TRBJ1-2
SASGPLNYGYT
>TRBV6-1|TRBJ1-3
ASSEAWGKANLSGNTIY
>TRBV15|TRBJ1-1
ATSARRTSNTEAF
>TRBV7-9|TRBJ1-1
ARREDTEAF
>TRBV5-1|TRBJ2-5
ASSLPGVRTIEETQY
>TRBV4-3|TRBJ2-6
ASSQGLGSGANVLT
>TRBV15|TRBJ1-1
ATSRVRHSMNTEAF
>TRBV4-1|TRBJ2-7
ASSQGPGQGSPGY
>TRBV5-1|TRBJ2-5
ASSPAGTVEETQY
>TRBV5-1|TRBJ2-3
ASSPGQIRYLETQY
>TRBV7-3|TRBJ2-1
ASSLTSGLSYNEQF
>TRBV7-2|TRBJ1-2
ASGKDTGASNYGYT
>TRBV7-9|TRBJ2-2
ASSSAVDTGELF
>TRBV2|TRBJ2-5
ASSEGVRGETQY
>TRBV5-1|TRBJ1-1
ASRPTGTGGFTEAF
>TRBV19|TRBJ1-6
ASRAQDSPLH
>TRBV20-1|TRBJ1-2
SAVPAWDRVYGYT
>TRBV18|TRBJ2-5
ASSPGTSGRQETQY
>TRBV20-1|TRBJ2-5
SARDSRGAVHSGTQY
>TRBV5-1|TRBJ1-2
ASSLGVAGLNTYGYT
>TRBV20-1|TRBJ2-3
SARDSGQGTDTQY
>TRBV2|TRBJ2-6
ASRQDSSGANVLT
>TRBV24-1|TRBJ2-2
ATSAVGGHTGELF
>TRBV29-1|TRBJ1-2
SVGGGPYGYT
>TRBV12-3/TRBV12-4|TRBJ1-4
ASSFSSEKLF
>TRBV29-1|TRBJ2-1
SVPPIGESSYNEQF
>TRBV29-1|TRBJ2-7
SVRLDVNYEQY
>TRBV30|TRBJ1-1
AWSLLRNTEAF
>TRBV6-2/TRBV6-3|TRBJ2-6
ASSSNSGGAGANVLT
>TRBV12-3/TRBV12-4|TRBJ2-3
ATASGGSTDTQY
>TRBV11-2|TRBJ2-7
ASSSMVGGEQY
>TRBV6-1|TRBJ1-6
ASTRGNSPLH
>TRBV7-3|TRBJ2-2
ASSLIGQGPFPFTGELF
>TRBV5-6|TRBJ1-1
ASSESRDYTEAF
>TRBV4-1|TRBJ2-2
ASSQMENTGELF
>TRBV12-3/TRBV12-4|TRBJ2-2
ASSSTRDRANTGELF
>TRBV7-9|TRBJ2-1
ASIRTGGSYNEQF
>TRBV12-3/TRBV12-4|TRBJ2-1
ASSPQGKEGYEQF